The rows below give T cell receptor beta chains drawn from one sample of a study of T cell repertoires in cytomegalovirus infection. TCRdb redid the calling of the reads with MiXCR, one entry per CDR3 protein. The table lists 70,000 to 75,000 distinct CDR3 sequences, about 4% of them singletons. Sequenced input: PBMCs. These receptors originate from a human donor in good health (CMV status not recorded). Some clones in this sample may be carry-over from other donors' samples. Both conserved end residues are part of each CDR3. D genes are given only for firm matches. Clone size is not always given. Where it is, it says once, few, many or a class for expanded clones.

TRBJ2-7,many,TRBV6-1,.,CATLRAPTYEQYF,TGTGCCACCCTCAGGGCGCCCACCTACGAGCAGTACTTC
TRBJ1-2,many,TRBV7-8,.,CASSPDRIYGYTF,TGTGCCAGCAGCCCCGACAGGATCTATGGCTACACCTTC
TRBJ1-6,.,TRBV7-2,.,CASRVKSSYNSPLHF,TGTGCCAGTAGGGTGAAAAGCTCCTATAATTCACCCCTCCACTTT
TRBJ2-3,many,TRBV7-8,TRBD2,CASIGSGRADTQYF,TGTGCCAGCATAGGTAGCGGGAGGGCAGATACGCAGTATTTT
TRBJ2-7,many,TRBV6-5,TRBD1,CASSYSGQGGEQYF,TGTGCCAGCAGTTACTCGGGACAGGGCGGTGAGCAGTACTTC
TRBJ1-2,many,TRBV7-2,.,CASSLGSQNYGYTF,TGTGCCAGCAGCTTAGGTAGCCAGAACTATGGCTACACCTTC
TRBJ1-4,few,TRBV20-1,TRBD1,CSATTGLEKLFF,TGCAGTGCCACGACAGGGCTTGAAAAACTGTTTTTT
TRBJ2-1,many,TRBV24-1,TRBD1,CATSDSRDRAYNEQFF,TGTGCCACCAGTGATTCCCGGGACAGGGCCTACAATGAGCAGTTCTTC
TRBJ2-5,few,TRBV7-6,.,CASSPWAEQETQYF,TGTGCCAGCAGCCCATGGGCGGAACAAGAGACCCAGTACTTC
TRBJ2-1,many,TRBV7-2,TRBD1,CASSSGQSEFGEQFF,TGTGCCAGCAGCTCGGGACAGTCAGAGTTTGGTGAGCAGTTCTTC
TRBJ2-3,many,TRBV7-2,TRBD2,CASSPTLQRGGRDTQYF,TGTGCCAGCAGCCCCACCCTACAGCGGGGGGGCAGGGATACGCAGTATTTT
TRBJ1-3,few,TRBV7-8,.,CASSPFLGQAISGNTIYF,TGTGCCAGCAGCCCCTTCCTCGGGCAGGCGATCTCTGGAAACACCATATATTTT
TRBJ2-2,many,TRBV4-2,.,CASSQEDARWGTGELFF,TGTGCCAGCAGCCAAGAAGACGCACGGTGGGGAACCGGGGAGCTGTTTTTT
TRBJ2-5,once,TRBV7-9,TRBD2,CASSLPSGGYQETQYF,TGTGCCAGCAGCTTACCAAGCGGGGGGTACCAAGAGACCCAGTACTTC
TRBJ2-1,few,TRBV20-1,TRBD2,CSAPLLGGAGYNEQFF,TGCAGTGCTCCTCTCCTCGGGGGAGCGGGGTACAATGAGCAGTTCTTC
TRBJ1-2,many,TRBV20-1,TRBD1,CSARNSGTGVGYTF,TGCAGTGCGAGAAACTCCGGGACAGGGGTCGGCTACACCTTC
TRBJ1-5,many,TRBV12-3/TRBV12-4,.,CASSFRENQPQHF,TGTGCCAGCAGTTTTCGGGAAAATCAGCCCCAGCATTTT
TRBJ2-1,many,TRBV7-2,TRBD1,CASSRTGGLPSSYNEQFF,TGTGCCAGCAGCCGGACAGGGGGCCTCCCCAGCTCCTACAATGAGCAGTTCTTC
TRBJ1-1,many,TRBV7-2,TRBD1,CASSGRQGTEAFF,TGTGCCAGCAGCGGGCGACAGGGAACTGAAGCTTTCTTT
TRBJ2-1,many,TRBV12-3/TRBV12-4,.,CASSRAGLAYNEQFF,TGTGCCAGCAGTCGGGCGGGACTGGCATACAATGAGCAGTTCTTC
TRBJ1-5,.,TRBV28,.,CASSFRGLGQPQHF,TGTGCCAGCAGTTTTCGGGGCCTCGGGCAGCCCCAGCATTTT
TRBJ2-3,many,TRBV7-9,.,CASSLRGVDTQYF,TGTGCCAGCAGCTTACGAGGAGTAGATACGCAGTATTTT
TRBJ2-1,many,TRBV7-2,.,CASSFSRGEQFF,TGTGCCAGCAGCTTTTCCCGCGGGGAGCAGTTCTTC
TRBJ2-1,many,TRBV28,TRBD2,CASSPPGLAGGGEQFF,TGTGCCAGCAGTCCTCCGGGACTAGCGGGAGGCGGTGAGCAGTTCTTC
TRBJ2-4,many,TRBV5-1,.,CASSLRQGPQNIQYF,TGCGCCAGCAGCTTGAGGCAGGGCCCCCAAAACATTCAGTACTTC
TRBJ2-1,many,TRBV19,.,CASSIRGGASSYNEQFF,TGTGCCAGTAGTATTAGGGGCGGGGCAAGCTCCTACAATGAGCAGTTCTTC
TRBJ2-5,many,TRBV7-2,.,CASSLAGGAGGETQYF,TGTGCCAGCAGCTTAGCAGGGGGGGCCGGCGGAGAGACCCAGTACTTC
TRBJ2-7,many,TRBV7-2,TRBD2,CASSRWREAPYEQYF,TGTGCCAGCAGCAGATGGCGGGAGGCCCCCTACGAGCAGTACTTC
TRBJ2-7,many,TRBV20-1,.,CSAQGPTGGAALSEQYF,TGCAGTGCTCAAGGACCGACCGGGGGAGCGGCGCTGAGCGAGCAGTACTTC
TRBJ2-3,few,TRBV7-2,.,CASSLAGTAGDTQYF,TGTGCCAGCAGCTTAGCGGGGACGGCGGGGGATACGCAGTATTTT
TRBJ1-6,many,TRBV7-7,.,CASSFADVSPFHF,TGTGCCAGCAGCTTCGCAGACGTCTCCCCATTCCACTTT
TRBJ1-6,many,TRBV7-9,.,CASSFQPTDSPLHF,TGTGCCAGCAGCTTCCAACCGACAGATTCACCCCTCCACTTT
TRBJ2-2,.,TRBV11-2,.,CASSPMGTRELFF,TGTGCCAGCAGCCCCATGGGGACCAGGGAGCTGTTTTTT
TRBJ2-3,many,TRBV19,.,CASTGSTDTQYF,TGTGCCAGTACAGGGAGCACAGATACGCAGTATTTT
TRBJ2-3,many,TRBV7-3,.,CASSLRGYSTDTQYF,TGTGCCAGCAGCTTACGGGGCTATAGCACAGATACGCAGTATTTT
TRBJ2-3,many,TRBV7-2,.,CASSRGDTHTDTQYF,TGTGCCAGCAGCAGGGGGGACACGCACACAGATACGCAGTATTTT
TRBJ2-1,many,TRBV19,.,CASSPLYNEQFF,TGTGCCAGTAGTCCACTCTACAATGAGCAGTTCTTC